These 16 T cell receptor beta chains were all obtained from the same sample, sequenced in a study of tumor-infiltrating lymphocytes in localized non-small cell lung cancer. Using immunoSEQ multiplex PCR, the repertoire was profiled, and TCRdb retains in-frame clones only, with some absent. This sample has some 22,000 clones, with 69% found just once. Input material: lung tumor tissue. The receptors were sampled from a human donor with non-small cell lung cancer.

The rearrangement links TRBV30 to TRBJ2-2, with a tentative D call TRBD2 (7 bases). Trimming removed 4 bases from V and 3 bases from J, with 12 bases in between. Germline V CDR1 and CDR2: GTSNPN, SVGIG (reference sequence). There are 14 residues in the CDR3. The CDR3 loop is CAWKQGLYTGELFF. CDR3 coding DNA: TGTGCCTGGAAACAGGGACTATACACCGGGGAGCTGTTTTTT. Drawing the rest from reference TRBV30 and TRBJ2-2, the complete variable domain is SQTIHQWPATLVQPVGSPLSLECTVEGTSNPNLYWYRQAAGRGLQLLFYSVGIGQISSEVPQNLSASRPQDRQFILSSKKLLLSDSGFYLCAWKQGLYTGELFFGEGSRLTVL.

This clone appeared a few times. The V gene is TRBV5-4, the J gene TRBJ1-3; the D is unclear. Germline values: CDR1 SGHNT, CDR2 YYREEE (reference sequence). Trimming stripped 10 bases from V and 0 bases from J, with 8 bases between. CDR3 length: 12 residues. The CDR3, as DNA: TGTGCCGGCGGAACCTCTGGAAACACCATATATTTT. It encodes CAGGTSGNTIYF.

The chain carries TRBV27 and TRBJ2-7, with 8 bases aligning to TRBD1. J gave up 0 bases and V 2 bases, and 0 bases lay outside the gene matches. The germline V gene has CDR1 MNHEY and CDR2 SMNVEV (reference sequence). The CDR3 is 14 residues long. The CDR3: CASSLQGASYEQYF. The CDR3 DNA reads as TGTGCCAGCAGTTTACAGGGGGCCTCCTACGAGCAGTACTTC.

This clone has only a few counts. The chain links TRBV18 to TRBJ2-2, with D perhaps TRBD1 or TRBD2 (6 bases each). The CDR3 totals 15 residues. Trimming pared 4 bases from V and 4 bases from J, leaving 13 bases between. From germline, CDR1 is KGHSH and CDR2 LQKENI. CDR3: CASSRSGGGTGELFF. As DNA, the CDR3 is TGTGCCAGCTCACGAAGCGGAGGGGGCACCGGGGAGCTGTTTTTT.

Here the CDR3 reads CASSLVRGAEGTEQYF. CDR3 in DNA: TGCGCCAGCAGCCTCGTCCGGGGGGCGGAAGGAACAGAGCAGTACTTC. The chain combines TRBV4-3 with TRBJ2-7, with a tentative D call TRBD2 (7 bases). Germline loops: CDR1 LGHNA, CDR2 YSLEER. V was clipped by 4 bases and J by 7 bases, with 23 bases between them. This CDR3 is built from 16 residues.

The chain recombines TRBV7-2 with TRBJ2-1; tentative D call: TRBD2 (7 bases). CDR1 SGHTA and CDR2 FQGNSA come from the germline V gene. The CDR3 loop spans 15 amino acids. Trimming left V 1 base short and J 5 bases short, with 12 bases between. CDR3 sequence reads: CASSLVGGADNEQFF. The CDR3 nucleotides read TGTGCCAGCAGCTTAGTAGGGGGGGCTGACAATGAGCAGTTCTTC.

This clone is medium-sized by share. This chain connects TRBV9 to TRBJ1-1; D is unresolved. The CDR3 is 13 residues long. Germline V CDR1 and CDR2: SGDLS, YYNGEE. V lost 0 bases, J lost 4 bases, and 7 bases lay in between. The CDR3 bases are TGTGCCAGCAGCGTAGCTACGGCCACTGAAGCTTTCTTT. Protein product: CASSVATATEAFF.

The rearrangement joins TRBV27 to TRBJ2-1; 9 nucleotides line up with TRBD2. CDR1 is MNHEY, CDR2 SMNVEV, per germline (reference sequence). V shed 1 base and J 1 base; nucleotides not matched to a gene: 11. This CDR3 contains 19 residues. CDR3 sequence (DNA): TGTGCCAGCAGTTTATTCGGGCGGCGGGGGGGTGGGTCCTACAATGAGCAGTTCTTC. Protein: CASSLFGRRGGGSYNEQFF.

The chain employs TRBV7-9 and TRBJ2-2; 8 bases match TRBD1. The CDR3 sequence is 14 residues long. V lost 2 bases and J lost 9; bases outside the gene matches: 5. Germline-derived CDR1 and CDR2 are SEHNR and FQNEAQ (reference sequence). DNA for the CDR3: TGTGCCAGCAGCTTAACGCAGGGGGCGTGGGAGCTGTTTTTT. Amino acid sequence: CASSLTQGAWELFF.

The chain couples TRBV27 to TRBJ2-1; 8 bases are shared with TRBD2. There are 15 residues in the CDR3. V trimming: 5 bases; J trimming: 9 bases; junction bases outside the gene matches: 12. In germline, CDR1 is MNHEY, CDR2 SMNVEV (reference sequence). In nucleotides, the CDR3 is TGTGCCAGCAGTATTAGACTTAGCGGGACTGGTGAGCAGTTCTTC. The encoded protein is CASSIRLSGTGEQFF.

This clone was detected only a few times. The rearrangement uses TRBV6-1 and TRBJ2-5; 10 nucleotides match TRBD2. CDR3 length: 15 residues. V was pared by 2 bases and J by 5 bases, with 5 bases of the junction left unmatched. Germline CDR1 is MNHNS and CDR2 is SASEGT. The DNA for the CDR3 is TGTGCCAGCAGTGAAAAACTAGCGGGAAGGGAGACCCAGTACTTC. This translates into CASSEKLAGRETQYF.

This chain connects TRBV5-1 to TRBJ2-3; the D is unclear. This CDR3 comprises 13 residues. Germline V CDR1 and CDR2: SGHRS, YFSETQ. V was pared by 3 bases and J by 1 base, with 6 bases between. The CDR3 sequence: CASSSGRTDTQYF. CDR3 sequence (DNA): TGCGCCAGCAGCTCTGGTCGCACAGATACGCAGTATTTT. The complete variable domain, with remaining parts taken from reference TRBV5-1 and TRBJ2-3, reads KAGVTQTPRYLIKTRGQQVTLSCSPISGHRSVSWYQQTPGQGLQFLFEYFSETQRNKGNFPGRFSGRQFSNSRSEMNVSTLELGDSALYLCASSSGRTDTQYFGPGTRLTVL.

CDR3 region: CASRLASSSYEQYF. The CDR3 DNA reads TGTGCCAGCCGACTAGCGTCGAGCTCCTACGAGCAGTACTTC. The chain uses TRBV18 and TRBJ2-7; 8 bases map to TRBD2. Trimming removed 8 bases from V and 0 bases from J; junction bases left unmatched: 6. Germline lookup yields CDR1 KGHSH and CDR2 LQKENI. The CDR3 length is 14 residues. The full variable domain, in which reference TRBV18 and TRBJ2-7 provide the parts outside the CDR3, is NAGVMQNPRHLVRRRGQEARLRCSPMKGHSHVYWYRQLPEEGLKFMVYLQKENIIDESGMPKERFSAEFPKEGPSILRIQQVVRGDSAAYFCASRLASSSYEQYFGPGTRLTVT.

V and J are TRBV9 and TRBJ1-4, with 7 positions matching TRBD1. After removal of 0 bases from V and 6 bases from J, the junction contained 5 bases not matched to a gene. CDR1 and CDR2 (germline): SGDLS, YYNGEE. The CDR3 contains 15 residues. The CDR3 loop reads CASSVDGQVYEKLFF. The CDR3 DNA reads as TGTGCCAGCAGCGTAGATGGACAGGTTTATGAAAAACTGTTTTTT. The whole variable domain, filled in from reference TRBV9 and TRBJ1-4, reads DSGVTQTPKHLITATGQRVTLRCSPRSGDLSVYWYQQSLDQGLQFLIQYYNGEERAKGNILERFSAQQFPDLHSELNLSSLELGDSALYFCASSVDGQVYEKLFFGSGTQLSVL.

Here the CDR3 DNA reads TGTGCCAGCAGTGACGCGGTCAGTCGTAATACGCAGTATTTT. Translating it yields CASSDAVSRNTQYF. This rearrangement joins TRBV6-5 to TRBJ2-3; D gene unclear. Germline lookup yields CDR1 MNHEY and CDR2 SVGAGI. V was shortened by 5 bases and J by 7 bases, with 16 bases between the two germline ends. The CDR3 consists of 14 residues.

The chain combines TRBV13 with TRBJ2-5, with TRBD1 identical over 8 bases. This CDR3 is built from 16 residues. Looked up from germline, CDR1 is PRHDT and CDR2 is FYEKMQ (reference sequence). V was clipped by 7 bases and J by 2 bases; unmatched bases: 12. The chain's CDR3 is CASIPPRTGKQETQYF. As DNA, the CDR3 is TGTGCCAGCATCCCCCCTCGGACAGGGAAGCAAGAGACCCAGTACTTC.